Listed below are T cell receptor beta chains from one sample, sequenced in a study of identical twins. One entry per CDR3 protein, called by TCRdb with MiXCR from the 5' RACE reads. The sample yields hundreds of thousands of distinct CDR3 sequences, more than 9% seen once. This sample was also put to use in a study of yellow fever vaccine responses in identical twins.

Material for sequencing was CD8+ T cells sorted from blood. These TCRs come from a woman between 18 and 30 years old in good health. The CDR3 runs from the conserved cysteine through the conserved F or W. Each record gives: J gene, D gene, V gene, clone size, CDR3 DNA, CDR3 protein. A D gene is named only where the DNA matches it firmly. Rows give clone size only sometimes, using once, few, many, or a class for an expanded clone.

J: TRBJ2-4; D: TRBD1; V: TRBV4-2; size: few; DNA: TGTGCCAGCAGCAGAGTCCGAGAGGGGGCTCGGTGGCTAGCCAAAAACATTCAGTACTTC; CDR3: CASSRVREGARWLAKNIQYF
J: TRBJ2-3; D: -; V: TRBV29-1; size: many; DNA: TGCAGCTTCGATGATGGCACCTACACAGATACGCAGTATTTT; CDR3: CSFDDGTYTDTQYF
J: TRBJ2-1; D: -; V: TRBV18; size: -; DNA: TGTGCCAGCTCACCACTGTGGGGGCAGGGGATATACAATGAGCAGTTCTTC; CDR3: CASSPLWGQGIYNEQFF
J: TRBJ2-2; D: -; V: TRBV20-1; size: few; DNA: TGCAGTGCTAGAGATCGTGACACCGGGGAGCTGTTTTTT; CDR3: CSARDRDTGELFF
J: TRBJ2-3; D: -; V: TRBV20-1; size: -; DNA: TGCAGTGCTAACCGCCCAGATACGCAGTATTTT; CDR3: CSANRPDTQYF
J: TRBJ1-3; D: -; V: TRBV7-9; size: -; DNA: TGTGCCAGCAGCTTTAACACCATATATTTT; CDR3: CASSFNTIYF
J: TRBJ2-1; D: -; V: TRBV6-5; size: -; DNA: TGTGCCAGCAGTTACTCGGGCAGGGCTCCCTACAATGAGCAGTTCTTC; CDR3: CASSYSGRAPYNEQFF
J: TRBJ2-1; D: TRBD2; V: TRBV5-8; size: many; DNA: TGTGCCAGCAGCCAGAGGTCGCTAGCGGGGGCCTACAATGAGCAGTTCTTC; CDR3: CASSQRSLAGAYNEQFF
J: TRBJ2-2; D: -; V: TRBV11-3; size: -; DNA: TGTGCCAGCAGCTTAGATTCGGGGGAGCTGTTTTTT; CDR3: CASSLDSGELFF
J: TRBJ2-6; D: TRBD1; V: TRBV28; size: -; DNA: TGTGCCAGCACCACGGGACAGACTTCTGGGGCCAACGTCCTGACTTTC; CDR3: CASTTGQTSGANVLTF
J: TRBJ1-3; D: TRBD1; V: TRBV5-1; size: few; DNA: TGCGCCAGCAGCTTGGTTTGGACAGGGGCCCCGACTGGAAACACCATATATTTT; CDR3: CASSLVWTGAPTGNTIYF
J: TRBJ2-1; D: -; V: TRBV4-2; size: -; DNA: TGTGCCAGCAGCCAAGAGGTTGGCAATGAGCAGTTCTTC; CDR3: CASSQEVGNEQFF
J: TRBJ1-1; D: TRBD1; V: TRBV5-5; size: -; DNA: TGTGCCAGCAGCTTGGGAGACAGGGACTACATGAACACTGAAGCTTTCTTT; CDR3: CASSLGDRDYMNTEAFF
J: TRBJ2-1; D: -; V: TRBV28; size: few; DNA: TGTGCCAGCAATTACTGGGATGAGCAGTTCTTC; CDR3: CASNYWDEQFF
J: TRBJ1-1; D: -; V: TRBV12-3/TRBV12-4; size: many; DNA: TGTGCCAGCAGTTTTGTGGAGAACACTGAAGCTTTCTTT; CDR3: CASSFVENTEAFF
J: TRBJ2-1; D: -; V: TRBV12-3/TRBV12-4; size: few; DNA: TGTGCCAGCAGCCCCCCGTTGGGGCCTCAAGGCTACAATGAGCAGTTCTTC; CDR3: CASSPPLGPQGYNEQFF
J: TRBJ2-3; D: -; V: TRBV2; size: few; DNA: TGTGCCAGCAGCCCGGGGTACCTCACAGATACGCAGTATTTT; CDR3: CASSPGYLTDTQYF
J: TRBJ2-2; D: -; V: TRBV28; size: few; DNA: TGTGCCAGCAGTTTTCGGGCGGTCACCGGGGAGCTGTTTTTT; CDR3: CASSFRAVTGELFF
J: TRBJ2-7; D: -; V: TRBV25-1; size: -; DNA: TGTGCCAGCAGTGGCCGGACAGTTCCCTACGAGCAGTACTTC; CDR3: CASSGRTVPYEQYF
J: TRBJ1-1; D: -; V: TRBV4-1; size: -; DNA: TGCGCCAGCAGCCAAGTGGGGGGTATTACTGAAGCTTTCTTT; CDR3: CASSQVGGITEAFF
J: TRBJ2-7; D: -; V: TRBV5-6; size: -; DNA: TGTGCCAGCAGCATGGGGACCTACGAGCAGTACTTC; CDR3: CASSMGTYEQYF
J: TRBJ2-1; D: -; V: TRBV24-1; size: many; DNA: TGTGCCACCAGTGATAGGGGGGTTGCCTACAATGAGCAGTTCTTC; CDR3: CATSDRGVAYNEQFF
J: TRBJ1-2; D: TRBD1; V: TRBV7-9; size: -; DNA: TGTGCCAGCAGCTTACCGGGACAGGCCTCTCATGGCTACACCTTC; CDR3: CASSLPGQASHGYTF
J: TRBJ2-7; D: TRBD1; V: TRBV20-1; size: -; DNA: TGCAGTGCGACCGGGACAGAGAGCGTCTACGAGCAGTACTTC; CDR3: CSATGTESVYEQYF
J: TRBJ2-2; D: -; V: TRBV9; size: few; DNA: TGTGCCAGCGAGACGGGGGGCTCCAGGGAGCTGTTTTTT; CDR3: CASETGGSRELFF
J: TRBJ1-1; D: -; V: TRBV5-1; size: -; DNA: TGCGCCAGCAGCTTGGCCCCGGGAAGTAACACTGAAGCTTTCTTT; CDR3: CASSLAPGSNTEAFF
J: TRBJ2-3; D: TRBD2; V: TRBV7-9; size: few; DNA: TGTGCCAGCAGCTTAAGCGCAGCGGGGGGGAACACAGATACGCAGTATTTT; CDR3: CASSLSAAGGNTDTQYF
J: TRBJ2-1; D: -; V: TRBV5-1; size: -; DNA: TGCGCCAGCAGCTTGGAGACACCCCGGGCCTACAATGAGCAGTTCTTC; CDR3: CASSLETPRAYNEQFF
J: TRBJ2-3; D: -; V: TRBV20-1; size: -; DNA: TGCAGTGCTAGAGATGTTACTAGGGACTCCACAGCAGATACGCAGTATTTT; CDR3: CSARDVTRDSTADTQYF
J: TRBJ1-5; D: -; V: TRBV5-1; size: -; DNA: TGCGCCAGCAGTCTCCAAGGGGAGCCCCAGCATTTT; CDR3: CASSLQGEPQHF
J: TRBJ1-4; D: -; V: TRBV23-1; size: few; DNA: TGCGCCAGCAGTCCCGGACACCGAAATGAAAAACTGTTTTTT; CDR3: CASSPGHRNEKLFF
J: TRBJ2-1; D: TRBD2; V: TRBV4-1; size: -; DNA: TGCGCCAGCAGCCGCGGGGTAGCGGGAGGGCCGTACAATGAGCAGTTCTTC; CDR3: CASSRGVAGGPYNEQFF
J: TRBJ2-3; D: -; V: TRBV3-1; size: -; DNA: TGTGCCAGCAGCCAAGAACACCCAAGGGATACGCAGTATTTT; CDR3: CASSQEHPRDTQYF
J: TRBJ2-1; D: -; V: TRBV12-3/TRBV12-4; size: many; DNA: TGTGCCAGCAGTTTTCAGTTTCTTCCACTGGGTGAGCAGTTCTTC; CDR3: CASSFQFLPLGEQFF
J: TRBJ2-7; D: -; V: TRBV11-2; size: few; DNA: TGTGCCAGCAGCTTAGACCTACAGGGACCCTACGAGCAGTACTTC; CDR3: CASSLDLQGPYEQYF
J: TRBJ2-3; D: TRBD2; V: TRBV6-5; size: many; DNA: TGTGCCAGCAGTTACCTAGCGGGAGAATCAGATACGCAGTATTTT; CDR3: CASSYLAGESDTQYF
J: TRBJ2-5; D: -; V: TRBV5-1; size: -; DNA: TGCGCCAGCAGCCAGCCTGACAGGTCCCAAGAGACCCAGTACTTC; CDR3: CASSQPDRSQETQYF
J: TRBJ1-1; D: -; V: TRBV12-3/TRBV12-4; size: many; DNA: TGTGCCAGCGGGGGGGGGGCCGCTGAAGCTTTCTTT; CDR3: CASGGGAAEAFF
J: TRBJ2-1; D: TRBD2; V: TRBV5-1; size: few; DNA: TGCGCCAGCAGTTCTAGCGGGGGGCCCTACAATGAGCAGTTCTTC; CDR3: CASSSSGGPYNEQFF
J: TRBJ2-5; D: -; V: TRBV12-3/TRBV12-4; size: -; DNA: TGTGCCAGCAGTCCGAGCGGAACCGGGGGGACCCAGTACTTC; CDR3: CASSPSGTGGTQYF
J: TRBJ2-2; D: -; V: TRBV6-1; size: -; DNA: TGTGCCAGCAGTGATACCCTTGAGTTGAACACCGGGGAGCTGTTTTTT; CDR3: CASSDTLELNTGELFF
J: TRBJ1-4; D: -; V: TRBV12-3/TRBV12-4; size: -; DNA: TGTGCCAGCAGTTTTACAAATGAAAAACTGTTTTTT; CDR3: CASSFTNEKLFF
J: TRBJ2-2; D: -; V: TRBV2; size: -; DNA: TGTGCCAGCATATCCGAGAGGTCGGGCGGGGAGCTGTTTTTT; CDR3: CASISERSGGELFF
J: TRBJ2-3; D: -; V: TRBV9; size: -; DNA: TGTGCCAGCAGCGTAAGAGGAGGGGCAGATACGCAGTATTTT; CDR3: CASSVRGGADTQYF
J: TRBJ2-1; D: -; V: TRBV2; size: -; DNA: TGTGCCAGCAGTGTGGGTCATGAGCAGTTCTTC; CDR3: CASSVGHEQFF
J: TRBJ1-4; D: -; V: TRBV6-1; size: -; DNA: TGTGCCAGCAGTGAACAGCCTGCCGGGACGGGAAATGAAAAACTGTTTTTT; CDR3: CASSEQPAGTGNEKLFF
J: TRBJ2-1; D: -; V: TRBV7-9; size: -; DNA: TGTGCCAGCACTCCAGGGCTAGCGTTGTACAATGAGCAGTTCTTC; CDR3: CASTPGLALYNEQFF
J: TRBJ2-3; D: -; V: TRBV10-3; size: -; DNA: TGTGCCATCAGTGAAGGGTGGGTAGCGGACGCCGAGGGTCAGTATTTT; CDR3: CAISEGWVADAEGQYF
J: TRBJ1-5; D: -; V: TRBV4-1; size: few; DNA: TGCGCCAGCAGCCAAGAGGTGCGCAATCAGCCCCAGCATTTT; CDR3: CASSQEVRNQPQHF
J: TRBJ2-1; D: -; V: TRBV29-1; size: -; DNA: TGCAGCGTTGAAGATCTGGAGGTGCTGGATCACAATGAGCAGTTCTTC; CDR3: CSVEDLEVLDHNEQFF
J: TRBJ1-3; D: -; V: TRBV7-9; size: -; DNA: TGTGCCAGCAGCGCCTACTCTGGAAACACCATATATTTT; CDR3: CASSAYSGNTIYF
J: TRBJ1-4; D: TRBD1; V: TRBV12-3/TRBV12-4; size: -; DNA: TGTGCCAGCACCATGGACAGGTTCGGTGAAAAACTGTTTTTT; CDR3: CASTMDRFGEKLFF
J: TRBJ1-2; D: -; V: TRBV9; size: few; DNA: TGTGCCAGCAGCGTAGGGGTGGGGGACTATGGCTACACCTTC; CDR3: CASSVGVGDYGYTF